Shown below are 16 T cell receptor beta chains from a single sample sequenced in a study of shared clonotypes between healthy human individuals. The protocol was immunoSEQ multiplex PCR, while the TCRdb copy is restricted to in-frame clones and leaves out a portion. In the table there are about 600,000 clones, about 96% of which are singletons. What was sequenced was naive CD4+ T cells sorted from blood. Subset indicated: CD45RA+ positively selected. The receptors shown here come from a woman between 25 and 40 years old in good health.

This sequence joins TRBV19 and TRBJ1-2; TRBD1 might be the D (6 bases). V was cut by 4 bases and J by 0 bases, with 12 bases left in between. The CDR3 length is 15 residues. Per the germline V gene, CDR1 is LNHDA and CDR2 is SQIVND (reference sequence). The CDR3 nucleotides read TGTGCCAGTAGTACCCGACAGGCGTCTAACTATGGCTACACCTTC. It translates to CASSTRQASNYGYTF.

V is TRBV6-5 and J is TRBJ2-7; D might be TRBD1 (5 bases). Trimming shortened V by 5 bases and J by 7 bases, and 15 bases separated the two germline ends. CDR3 length: 13 amino acids. In germline, CDR1 is MNHEY, CDR2 SVGAGI. Written as DNA, the CDR3 is TGTGCCAGCAGTAGCACAGGCCCCAAGGAGCAGTACTTC. Amino acid sequence: CASSSTGPKEQYF.

The rearrangement links TRBV5-1 to TRBJ2-1, with 8 bases aligning to TRBD2. The CDR3 is 15 residues long. V dropped 0 bases and J dropped 8; count of bases not matched to a gene: 7. The germline gives CDR1 SGHRS, CDR2 YFSETQ. As DNA, the CDR3 is TGCGCCAGCAGCTTGGCCAGCGGGAGTTTCGATGAGCAGTTCTTC. Amino acid sequence: CASSLASGSFDEQFF.

This clone has only one observation. The V call is TRBV19, the J call TRBJ1-5; possibly TRBD1 for D (5 bases). The germline V and J ends were trimmed by 1 base and 0 bases, with 13 bases remaining between them. Germline V gene lookup returns CDR1 LNHDA and CDR2 SQIVND (reference sequence). The CDR3 has 17 residues. The CDR3 coding sequence is TGTGCCAGTAGTATAGCCGTGGGGACTAATAGCAATCAGCCCCAGCATTTT. This translates into CASSIAVGTNSNQPQHF.

This chain links TRBV13 with TRBJ2-7; the D gene is possibly TRBD1 (5 bases). Germline V gene lookup returns CDR1 PRHDT and CDR2 FYEKMQ (reference sequence). With 3 bases removed from V and 3 bases from J, the gap between germline ends came to 12 bases. This CDR3 has 14 amino acids. The chain's CDR3 is CASSFEGDFYEQYF. CDR3 sequence (DNA): TGTGCCAGCAGCTTCGAAGGGGATTTCTACGAGCAGTACTTC. Looking up the rest from reference TRBV13 and TRBJ2-7 gives the full variable domain: AAGVIQSPRHLIKEKRETATLKCYPIPRHDTVYWYQQGPGQDPQFLISFYEKMQSDKGSIPDRFSAQQFSDYHSELNMSSLELGDSALYFCASSFEGDFYEQYFGPGTRLTVT.

This chain joins TRBV28 and TRBJ1-1; D is possibly TRBD1 (6 bases). The V gene's germline CDR1 is MDHEN and CDR2 SYDVKM. The V end was cut by 2 bases, the J end by 10 bases, with 11 bases between. The CDR3 consists of 12 residues. The CDR3 spells CASSLSGGAAFF. The CDR3 nucleotides read TGTGCCAGCAGTTTAAGCGGGGGGGCAGCTTTCTTT.

The chain has TRBV6-6 and TRBJ2-7; tentative D call: TRBD2 (5 bases). The V and J ends lost 6 bases and 0 bases respectively, with 15 bases between them. The V gene's germline CDR1 is MNHNY and CDR2 SVGAGI (reference sequence). The CDR3 has 15 residues. CDR3 DNA sequence: TGTGCCAGCAGACTAGAGTCTGGGAGCTCCTACGAGCAGTACTTC. Its protein product is CASRLESGSSYEQYF.

The count of this clone is one. The J gene is TRBJ2-7, the V gene TRBV5-4; TRBD2 aligns across 9 bases. This CDR3 has 17 amino acids. V gave up 4 bases and J gave up 4 bases; unmatched junction bases: 15. Germline lookup yields CDR1 SGHNT and CDR2 YYREEE (reference sequence). DNA for the CDR3: TGTGCCAGCAGCCCCACCGCGGGACTAGCATCAGCATACGAGCAGTACTTC. This translates into CASSPTAGLASAYEQYF.

The J gene is TRBJ2-1, the V gene TRBV27; D tentatively reads TRBD1 or TRBD2 (5 bases each). The CDR3 length is 16 residues. V shed 7 bases and J shed 2 bases, with 18 bases lying between them. CDR1 and CDR2 from the germline V gene are MNHEY and SMNVEV (reference sequence). CDR3 sequence reads: CASKAGAAVTYNEQFF. DNA for the CDR3: TGTGCCAGCAAGGCCGGGGCAGCGGTTACCTACAATGAGCAGTTCTTC.

This sequence joins TRBV6-5 and TRBJ2-6; 7 bases fit TRBD1. In germline, CDR1 is MNHEY, CDR2 SVGAGI. CDR3 length: 15 residues. Trimming cost V 5 bases and J 2 bases; bases outside gene matches: 3. The CDR3 is CASSATGPGANVLTF. As DNA, the CDR3 is TGTGCCAGCAGTGCGACAGGGCCTGGGGCCAACGTCCTGACTTTC.

V usage is TRBV4-1 and J usage is TRBJ2-3; 7 nucleotides align to TRBD2. V was pared by 0 bases and J by 2 bases, with 11 bases of the junction left unmatched. CDR1 and CDR2 (germline): MGHRA, YSYEKL. The CDR3 is made up of 18 amino acids. CDR3 DNA: TGCGCCAGCAGCCAAGATCCCGGCGGGAGCCGCTCCACAGATACGCAGTATTTT. The encoded protein is CASSQDPGGSRSTDTQYF.

This clone was seen a few times. The V and J genes are TRBV14 and TRBJ2-7; D gene ambiguous. Germline CDR1 SGHDN, CDR2 FVKESK. Trimming pared 8 bases from V and 2 bases from J, leaving 7 bases between. The CDR3 contains 11 residues. CDR3 loop: CASSAAYEQYF. The DNA for the CDR3 is TGTGCCAGCTCGGCGGCCTACGAGCAGTACTTC.

The chain has TRBV4-1 and TRBJ2-5, with 12 bases fitting TRBD2. J was trimmed by 4 bases and V by 0 bases; bases with no gene match: 15. In germline, CDR1 is MGHRA, CDR2 YSYEKL. CDR3 length equals 20 residues. The CDR3 region is CASSQDRGRLAGGLGETQYF. CDR3 in DNA: TGCGCCAGCAGCCAAGATAGGGGTCGGCTAGCGGGAGGGTTAGGAGAGACCCAGTACTTC.

V is TRBV5-1 and J is TRBJ2-7; weak D call: TRBD2 (7 bases). Deletions cut 8 bases from V and 3 bases from J, with 18 bases between. Germline CDR1 SGHRS, CDR2 YFSETQ. The CDR3 length is 14 residues. CDR3 amino acids: CASSTEGEGYEQYF. Written as DNA, the CDR3 is TGCGCCAGTTCGACAGAGGGGGAGGGCTACGAGCAGTACTTC. Combining the CDR3 with reference TRBV5-1 and TRBJ2-7 gives the whole variable domain KAGVTQTPRYLIKTRGQQVTLSCSPISGHRSVSWYQQTPGQGLQFLFEYFSETQRNKGNFPGRFSGRQFSNSRSEMNVSTLELGDSALYLCASSTEGEGYEQYFGPGTRLTVT.

The gene calls are TRBV5-1 and TRBJ1-2; D may be TRBD1 (6 bases). CDR1 is SGHRS, CDR2 YFSETQ, per germline. The CDR3 is 13 amino acids. The V end lost 7 bases, the J end lost 8 bases, and 18 bases lay between the germline ends. The DNA of the CDR3 is TGCGCCAGCGGGATAGGGACAAAGGGGGGCTACACCTTC. This gives the protein CASGIGTKGGYTF.

This chain joins TRBV10-3 and TRBJ1-5, with D tentatively TRBD1 (6 bases). V lost 2 bases to trimming and J lost 4 bases, with 12 bases between them. The CDR3 extends over 15 amino acids. The germline V gene has CDR1 ENHRY and CDR2 SYGVKD. The CDR3 sequence is CAISEGGGENQPQHF. As DNA, the CDR3 is TGTGCCATCAGTGAGGGAGGGGGTGAAAATCAGCCCCAGCATTTT.